This record concerns one T cell receptor beta chain sequence. Germline V gene sequence: CDR1 SNHLY, CDR2 FYNNEI. V lost 7 bases and J lost 4, with 8 bases in between. The CDR3 totals 11 residues. TCRdb keeps only in-frame clones here, not all; method: immunoSEQ multiplex PCR. Among some 120,000 clones listed, about nine tenths were seen once. This specimen comes from a study of control samples from healthy donors and cancer patients. The gene calls are TRBV2 and TRBJ2-7; D uncertain. The receptor was isolated from a man aged 35-49 years in good health. The sample taken for sequencing was blood. The CDR3 reads CASTQGYEQYF. The CDR3 DNA reads as TGTGCCAGCACCCAAGGTTACGAGCAGTACTTC.